The 10 T cell receptor beta chains listed next were all sequenced from one sample in a study of cytomegalovirus exposure and HLA in healthy donors. The primer mix had 60 Vbeta and 13 Jbeta primers. Sequencing used immunoSEQ multiplex PCR; TCRdb keeps in-frame clones, though not all of them. The sample consists of approximately 130,000 clones, around 83% of them appearing once. The sequencing sample was made of PBMCs. The receptor set was obtained from a girl under 10 years old in good health and CMV-seronegative.

The chain employs TRBV2 and TRBJ1-1, with 7 bases that match TRBD1. The CDR3 runs to 18 residues. Germline CDR1 is SNHLY and CDR2 is FYNNEI. Trimming took 2 bases from V and 0 from J; bases not matched to a gene: 12. The CDR3 region has the DNA TGTGCCAGCAGTGAATTGGGCAGGGGGGAAGCTATGAACACTGAAGCTTTCTTT. It is translated as CASSELGRGEAMNTEAFF.

The V call is TRBV7-6, the J call TRBJ2-5; TRBD1 is a possible D gene (6 bases). The CDR3 covers 15 residues. Germline assignment: CDR1 SGHVS and CDR2 FNYEAQ. The V end lost 3 bases, the J end lost 4 bases, and 15 bases lay between the germline ends. CDR3 loop: CASSFETGYPETQYF. The CDR3 region has the DNA TGTGCCAGCAGCTTTGAAACAGGGTACCCAGAGACCCAGTACTTC.

The chain links TRBV7-9 to TRBJ2-7; TRBD1 agrees at 7 bases. Germline values: CDR1 SEHNR, CDR2 FQNEAQ (reference sequence). With 1 base clipped from V and 2 bases from J, the junction kept 8 bases outside the gene matches. The CDR3 contains 16 residues. This CDR3 is CASSLDRADRAYEQYF. CDR3 bases: TGTGCCAGCAGCTTAGATAGGGCCGACAGGGCCTACGAGCAGTACTTC.

The genes are TRBV7-2 and TRBJ2-5, with 7 nucleotides matching TRBD2. The germline gives CDR1 SGHTA, CDR2 FQGNSA. The V segment lost 5 bases and the J segment 5 bases; nucleotides outside the gene matches: 14. There are 16 residues in the CDR3. For the CDR3, the DNA is TGTGCCAGCAGCCCCAGACTAGCAGACTCTGGGGAGACCCAGTACTTC. This sequence encodes CASSPRLADSGETQYF.

The CDR3 sequence is CASSLLGQGWSEQFF. The CDR3 DNA reads as TGTGCCAGCAGCTTATTGGGACAGGGGTGGTCTGAGCAGTTCTTC. The chain combines TRBV7-9 with TRBJ2-1; 10 bases align to TRBD1. The CDR3 has 15 residues. Per the germline V gene, CDR1 is SEHNR and CDR2 is FQNEAQ (reference sequence). V was pared by 2 bases and J by 9 bases, with 7 bases of the junction left unmatched.

This chain links TRBV5-1 with TRBJ2-5, with 10 bases aligning to TRBD1. Per the germline V gene, CDR1 is SGHRS and CDR2 is YFSETQ. This CDR3 is 16 amino acids long. Trimming cost V 2 bases and J 5 bases; bases outside gene matches: 9. The CDR3 DNA reads TGCGCCAGCAGCTTCTTAACCGGGACAGGGGAGGAGACCCAGTACTTC. Translated, it gives CASSFLTGTGEETQYF.

V is TRBV9 and J is TRBJ1-2; D is ambiguous. V lost 1 base to trimming and J lost 2 bases, with 15 bases between them. CDR1 SGDLS and CDR2 YYNGEE come from the germline V gene. This CDR3 is built from 16 residues. CDR3 bases: TGTGCCAGCAGCGTATCCCACAGATTCCCAAACTATGGCTACACCTTC. Encoded protein: CASSVSHRFPNYGYTF. The full variable domain, completed using reference TRBV9 and TRBJ1-2, is DSGVTQTPKHLITATGQRVTLRCSPRSGDLSVYWYQQSLDQGLQFLIQYYNGEERAKGNILERFSAQQFPDLHSELNLSSLELGDSALYFCASSVSHRFPNYGYTFGSGTRLTVV.

The V gene is TRBV11-1, the J gene TRBJ2-7; 10 positions agree with TRBD1. This CDR3 has 15 residues. Germline V CDR1 and CDR2: SGHAT, FQDESV (reference sequence). V was pared by 5 bases and J by 1 base, with 5 bases of the junction left unmatched. DNA of the CDR3: TGTGCCAGCAGCCCCTCGGGACAGGGGTCCTACGAGCAGTACTTC. Encoded protein: CASSPSGQGSYEQYF.

The V gene is TRBV4-3, the J gene TRBJ2-1, with 10 bases identical to TRBD2. Looked up from germline, CDR1 is LGHNA and CDR2 is YSLEER. CDR3 length: 14 residues. V shed 4 bases, J shed 9 bases, and the junction held 6 bases outside the gene matches. The CDR3 coding sequence is TGCGCCAGCAGCCGTAGCGGGGGGCCGGGTGAGCAGTTCTTC. Its translation is CASSRSGGPGEQFF.

The V gene is TRBV6-5, the J gene TRBJ2-3, with 7 positions matching TRBD1. Germline CDR1 reads MNHEY; CDR2 reads SVGAGI. This CDR3 is 13 amino acids long. The CDR3 here is CAIARGRGDTQYF. CDR3 in DNA: TGTGCAATCGCGAGGGGGCGAGGAGATACGCAGTATTTT.